One sample yielded the 21 T cell receptor beta chains listed below, sequenced in a study of circulating CD8 cells and anti-PD-1 response in melanoma. Sorting of live CD3+CD8+TCRalphabeta+ cells by PD-1 and/or TIGIT gave four subsets. Using roughly 16 ng of total RNA, TCR libraries were made with the QIAseq Immune Repertoire TCR panel. TCRdb recomputed calls from the reads with MiXCR, one row per CDR3 protein. The sample carries fewer than 500 distinct CDR3 sequences, around 5% recorded once. This specimen was CD8+ T cells from PBMCs, taken at baseline or after one month of anti-PD-1 therapy (not recorded which). The receptors here all came from a human donor with melanoma.

This clonotype counts as medium-sized. The CDR3 region is CASSMITDVTGGHEQYF. The CDR3 nucleotides read TGTGCCAGCAGCATGATCACTGACGTAACAGGGGGCCACGAGCAGTACTTC. The chain joins TRBV2 to TRBJ2-7; 9 positions agree with TRBD1. Trimming took 6 bases from V and 5 from J; bases not matched to a gene: 17. The CDR3 covers 17 residues. From germline, CDR1 is SNHLY and CDR2 FYNNEI.

This clonotype is termed medium-sized. The rearrangement uses TRBV29-1 and TRBJ1-1; D unclear. The CDR3 runs 11 residues. Deletions cut 6 bases from V and 0 bases from J, with 5 bases between. The germline CDR1 and CDR2 sequences are SQVTM and ANQGSEA. This CDR3 is CSVIMNTEAFF. The CDR3 DNA reads TGCAGCGTAATCATGAACACTGAAGCTTTCTTT.

This clonotype is medium-sized (0.01 to 0.1%) within its sample. The chain joins TRBV27 to TRBJ2-3; 8 positions agree with TRBD2. Germline V gene sequence: CDR1 MNHEY, CDR2 SMNVEV (reference sequence). With V trimmed by 2 bases and J by 3 bases, 7 bases remained unmatched. The CDR3 runs 16 residues. In nucleotides, the CDR3 is TGTGCCAGCAGTTTAATGGCTAGCGGGTTGACAGATACGCAGTATTTT. Translation: CASSLMASGLTDTQYF.

This clonotype showed up just a few times. The rearrangement joins TRBV19 to TRBJ2-7; 7 bases align to TRBD1. The CDR3 is 14 amino acids. With 4 bases clipped from V and 5 bases from J, the junction kept 8 bases outside the gene matches. The V gene's germline CDR1 is LNHDA and CDR2 SQIVND (reference sequence). DNA for the CDR3: TGTGCCAGTAGTACGGACAGGACGAAGGACGAGCAGTACTTC. Encoded protein: CASSTDRTKDEQYF.

This clonotype ranks as large. This rearrangement joins TRBV19 to TRBJ2-4, with TRBD1 matching 8 bases. This CDR3 comprises 12 residues. Germline CDR1 reads LNHDA; CDR2 reads SQIVND (reference sequence). Unmatched junction bases numbered 6, after V lost 10 bases and J lost 7 bases. The CDR3 is CATEDRANIQYF. Written as DNA, the CDR3 is TGTGCCACCGAGGACAGGGCCAACATTCAGTACTTC.

This clonotype is categorized as medium-sized (0.01 to 0.1%). CDR3 bases: TGTGCCAGCAGTAGGGACAGGGGAACCTCCTCCTACGAGCAGTACTTC. This translates into CASSRDRGTSSYEQYF. The gene calls are TRBV2 and TRBJ2-7; 10 nucleotides agree with TRBD1. The junction had 7 bases not matched to a gene; V was cut back by 5 bases and J by 0 bases. Germline loops: CDR1 SNHLY, CDR2 FYNNEI. The CDR3 consists of 16 residues.

As concerns this clonotype: This may come from a read error, since a much larger clone is one base off. The genes are TRBV6-6 and TRBJ2-7; TRBD1 matches at 8 bases. This CDR3 is built from 14 residues. J gave up 3 bases and V 6 bases, and 7 bases lay outside the gene matches. CDR1 and CDR2 from the germline V gene are MNHNY and SVGAGI (reference sequence). The CDR3 nucleotides are TGTGCCAGCAGCCCGGGGACAGGACTCTACGAGCAGTACTTC. Translated: CASSPGTGLYEQYF.

This clonotype rates as large (0.1 to 1%). The rearrangement uses TRBV7-3 and TRBJ2-3; D is ambiguous. V lost 4 bases to trimming and J lost 5 bases, with 7 bases between them. The CDR3 has 12 amino acids. Germline CDR1 SGHTA, CDR2 FQGTGA. The CDR3 bases are TGTGCCAGCAGCTCCGTAGGAGATACGCAGTATTTT. Its protein is CASSSVGDTQYF.

V gene TRBV11-2 combines with J gene TRBJ2-5; 12 bases match TRBD2. The V gene end was trimmed by 5 bases and the J gene end by 1 base; junction bases not matched to a gene: 5. The CDR3 has 16 amino acids. Germline CDR1 SGHAT, CDR2 FQNNGV. The CDR3, as DNA: TGTGCCAGCAGCCCCGGGACTAGCGGGCCCCAAGAGACCCAGTACTTC. Protein: CASSPGTSGPQETQYF.

By proportion, this clonotype is medium-sized. The genes are TRBV25-1 and TRBJ2-7; the D is unclear. V was pared by 5 bases and J by 2 bases, with 10 bases between. The length of the CDR3 is 13 residues. The V gene's germline CDR1 is MGHDK and CDR2 SYGVNS. The CDR3 sequence: CASSPLPTYEQYF. The CDR3 region has the DNA TGTGCCAGCAGTCCATTACCTACCTACGAGCAGTACTTC.

This clonotype was detected a few times. This clone may be a read error of a much larger clone one base away. The CDR3 sequence: CCARGDRPYEQYF. CDR3 DNA sequence: TGCTGTGCTAGAGGGGACAGGCCCTACGAGCAGTACTTC. This chain uses TRBV20-1 with TRBJ2-7; 8 nucleotides match TRBD1. Germline V gene data show CDR1 as DFQATT and CDR2 as SNEGSKA (reference sequence). The CDR3 has 13 residues.

This clonotype rates as large. As DNA, the CDR3 is TGTGCCAGCAGTTTCAAGATGGGACAGCCCCAGCATTTT. Protein: CASSFKMGQPQHF. The J gene is TRBJ1-5, the V gene TRBV12-3 or TRBV12-4; D ambiguous. V gave up 3 bases and J gave up 7 bases, with 10 bases separating them. This CDR3 has 13 amino acids.

This clonotype rates as large. The chain joins TRBV7-9 to TRBJ1-2; 7 bases are a match to TRBD1. V lost 5 bases and J lost 5; bases outside the gene matches: 5. The CDR3 length is 13 residues. Germline V lookup: CDR1 SEHNR, CDR2 FQNEAQ (reference sequence). CDR3 DNA sequence: TGTGCCAGCAGCCAGACAGGGCTGTATGGCTACACCTTC. Its translation is CASSQTGLYGYTF.

This clonotype is deemed large. This rearrangement joins TRBV9 to TRBJ1-6; D gene unclear. The V and J ends lost 3 bases and 7 bases respectively, with 11 bases between them. The CDR3 contains 14 residues. Germline V CDR1 and CDR2: SGDLS, YYNGEE. The CDR3 region is CASSAHLQNSPLHF. The CDR3 DNA reads as TGTGCCAGCAGCGCTCATTTACAGAATTCACCCCTCCACTTT.

By share, this clonotype counts as large. The V call is TRBV23-1, the J call TRBJ2-5, with D possibly being TRBD1 (5 bases). TRBV23-1 is assigned to the ORF class and has an uncertain function. With 4 bases removed from V and 2 bases from J, the gap between germline ends came to 17 bases. CDR3 length: 16 residues. CDR3 DNA sequence: TGCGCCAGCAGTCTAAGGGAAACAGGACCTCAAGAGACCCAGTACTTC. Its protein is CASSLRETGPQETQYF.

About this clonotype: One end of the junction varies from germline; a read error may be responsible. The CDR3 protein is CASSPARNTGAFF. Written as DNA, the CDR3 is TGTGCCAGCAGCCCTGCAAGGAACACTGGAGCTTTCTTT. The chain links TRBV4-3 to TRBJ1-1; no firm D call. The CDR3 contains 13 residues. The V gene's germline CDR1 is LGHNA and CDR2 YSLEER.

The table lists this clonotype with a few counts. The chain combines TRBV7-2 with TRBJ2-5; D uncertain. The germline V and J ends were trimmed by 6 bases and 0 bases, with 11 bases remaining between them. Germline V lookup: CDR1 SGHTA, CDR2 FQGNSA. This CDR3 is built from 14 residues. The CDR3 DNA sequence: TGTGCCAGCAGTTTAATCGGGTACCAAGAGACCCAGTACTTC. It yields the protein CASSLIGYQETQYF.

Within the sample, this clonotype is large. The V gene is TRBV25-1, the J gene TRBJ2-7; D is possibly TRBD1 or TRBD2 (5 bases each). CDR1 is MGHDK and CDR2 is SYGVNS in the germline V gene. CDR3 length: 16 residues. The V end was cut by 3 bases, the J end by 0 bases, with 15 bases between. In DNA, the CDR3 is TGTGCCAGCAGTGACCACCGGGACGGCAGCTCCTACGAGCAGTACTTC. Its translation: CASSDHRDGSSYEQYF.

The rearrangement links TRBV12-3 or TRBV12-4 to TRBJ2-7; weak D call: TRBD2 (7 bases). The CDR3 runs 16 residues. V gave up 2 bases and J gave up 3 bases, with 17 bases separating them. CDR3 sequence (DNA): TGTGCCAGCAGTTTAAAGGGGGGGCTAGCGAGCTACGAGCAGTACTTC. It codes for CASSLKGGLASYEQYF.

A word on this clonotype: A single base separates this from a much larger clone, so it may be a read error. The chain is built from TRBV12-3 or TRBV12-4 and TRBJ2-1; D uncertain. The V and J ends lost 6 bases and 4 bases respectively, with 7 bases between them. This CDR3 is built from 12 residues. The CDR3 reads CASRLAYNEQFF. CDR3 nucleotide sequence: TGTGCCAGCAGACTGGCATACAATGAGCAGTTCTTC.

This clonotype is medium-sized in the sample. It is likely a read error, because the conserved phenylalanine at the end of the CDR3 is missing. The V call is TRBV27, the J call TRBJ1-2, with TRBD1 matching 12 bases. Germline-derived CDR1 and CDR2 are MNHEY and SMNVEV (reference sequence). The CDR3 runs 13 residues. J was trimmed by 8 bases and V by 6 bases; bases with no gene match: 4. The CDR3 here is CASRGQGARGYTL. CDR3 nucleotide sequence: TGTGCCAGCAGGGGACAGGGGGCGAGAGGCTACACCCTC.